These 31 T cell receptor beta chains were sequenced from one sample in a study of blood T cells in healthy people across ages. Combining a sample-barcoded 5' primer with a J-beta primer mix, a second PCR ran for about 7 to 11 cycles. From the 5' RACE reads, TCRdb called clonotypes with MiXCR, one entry per CDR3 protein. The sample holds approximately 800,000 distinct CDR3 sequences, less than 60% seen once. The sequenced sample was blood. The receptors were gathered from a man older than 75 in good health.

This clonotype came up a few times. This chain links TRBV7-2 with TRBJ2-7; D call uncertain. The CDR3 consists of 14 residues. V was pared by 0 bases and J by 2 bases, with 8 bases between. CDR1 and CDR2 (germline): SGHTA, FQGNSA. This CDR3 is CASSLASRPYEQYF. The CDR3, as DNA: TGTGCCAGCAGCTTAGCGTCGCGGCCCTACGAGCAGTACTTC.

In its sample, this clonotype was seen many times. V and J are TRBV10-3 and TRBJ2-7; tentatively, D is TRBD1 or TRBD2 (5 bases each). CDR3 length equals 13 residues. CDR1 is ENHRY and CDR2 is SYGVKD in the germline V gene. With 11 bases removed from V and 5 bases from J, the gap between germline ends came to 19 bases. CDR3 DNA: TGTGCCTCCCAAGGGACCCAGGCCAACGAGCAGTACTTC. This translates into CASQGTQANEQYF.

This clonotype has at least ten counts. This chain joins TRBV7-2 and TRBJ2-7, with 7 bases aligning to TRBD1. The CDR3 is made up of 15 amino acids. The ends lost 2 bases at V and 3 bases at J; junction bases unmatched: 7. Per the germline V gene, CDR1 is SGHTA and CDR2 is FQGNSA. The CDR3 DNA sequence: TGTGCCAGCAGCTTAACGGGACAGAGCATCTACGAGCAGTACTTC. This sequence encodes CASSLTGQSIYEQYF. Drawing the rest from reference TRBV7-2 and TRBJ2-7, the complete variable domain is GAGVSQSPSNKVTEKGKDVELRCDPISGHTALYWYRQSLGQGLEFLIYFQGNSAPDKSGLPSDRFSAERTGGSVSTLTIQRTQQEDSAVYLCASSLTGQSIYEQYFGPGTRLTVT.

This clonotype was counted many times. This sequence joins TRBV10-3 and TRBJ2-5, with 7 bases matching TRBD1. The length of the CDR3 is 14 residues. The germline V gene has CDR1 ENHRY and CDR2 SYGVKD. Trimming took 6 bases from V and 3 from J; bases not matched to a gene: 7. The CDR3 coding sequence is TGTGCCATCAGGAACCCACAGGGGAAAGAGACCCAGTACTTC. Residues: CAIRNPQGKETQYF.

This clonotype was detected only a few times. V usage is TRBV12-3 or TRBV12-4 and J usage is TRBJ1-2, with 9 bases lining up with TRBD1. The ends lost 7 bases at V and 2 bases at J; junction bases unmatched: 5. The CDR3 spans 14 residues. This chain's CDR3 is CASTTGGPNYGYTF. The CDR3 DNA follows: TGTGCCAGCACTACAGGGGGCCCGAACTATGGCTACACCTTC.

J is TRBJ2-1 and V is TRBV29-1; weak D call: TRBD1 (5 bases). Looked up from germline, CDR1 is SQVTM and CDR2 is ANQGSEA. Deletions cut 4 bases from V and 0 bases from J, with 10 bases between. This CDR3 contains 14 residues. The CDR3 loop reads CSVGGASSYNEQFF. CDR3 bases: TGCAGCGTTGGGGGCGCGAGCTCCTACAATGAGCAGTTCTTC.

Points on this clonotype: A much bigger clone sits one base away, suggesting this may be a read error. The rearrangement links TRBV19 to TRBJ2-1, with 9 bases that match TRBD2. Germline CDR1 and CDR2: LNHDA and SQIVND (reference sequence). This CDR3 comprises 12 residues. The CDR3 reads CVSSVRGGEQFF. For the CDR3, the DNA is TGTGTCAGTAGTGTGCGGGGGGGTGAGCAGTTCTTC.

The V gene is TRBV6-5, the J gene TRBJ2-3; TRBD1 matches at 11 bases. The CDR3 covers 15 residues. With 4 bases clipped from V and 1 base from J, the junction kept 1 base outside the gene matches. Looked up from germline, CDR1 is MNHEY and CDR2 is SVGAGI. The CDR3 protein is CASSWTGGRTDTQYF. The DNA for the CDR3 is TGTGCCAGCAGTTGGACAGGGGGCCGCACAGATACGCAGTATTTT.

The chain has TRBV27 and TRBJ1-2; D is ambiguous. CDR3 length: 15 amino acids. The germline gives CDR1 MNHEY, CDR2 SMNVEV (reference sequence). V lost 5 bases and J 8 bases, leaving 21 bases between the germline ends. Here the CDR3 reads CASSPTDGSLVGYTF. The CDR3 region has the DNA TGTGCCAGCAGTCCTACCGACGGAAGCCTTGTGGGCTACACCTTC.

Only a few counts were recorded for this clonotype. The chain uses TRBV2 and TRBJ2-5; D uncertain. The germline V gene has CDR1 SNHLY and CDR2 FYNNEI. V was cut by 9 bases and J by 0 bases, with 11 bases left in between. CDR3 length equals 13 residues. The CDR3 reads CASTTLYQETQYF. The CDR3 DNA sequence: TGTGCCAGTACCACACTGTACCAAGAGACCCAGTACTTC.

This clonotype has a handful of counts. The V gene is TRBV5-1, the J gene TRBJ2-3, with D perhaps TRBD2 (6 bases). There are 14 residues in the CDR3. V was trimmed by 9 bases and J by 2 bases, leaving 16 bases between them. Germline V lookup: CDR1 SGHRS, CDR2 YFSETQ. CDR3 in DNA: TGCGCCACTAAAAGAGGGGACTCCACAGATACGCAGTATTTT. As protein: CATKRGDSTDTQYF.

The chain has TRBV5-1 and TRBJ2-5; 8 nucleotides agree with TRBD2. The CDR3 has 15 amino acids. In germline, CDR1 is SGHRS, CDR2 YFSETQ. Trimming took 4 bases from V and 11 from J; bases not matched to a gene: 16. The CDR3 sequence is CASSPAGARPNEQYF. The DNA of the CDR3 is TGCGCCAGCAGCCCAGCGGGAGCCCGGCCCAATGAGCAGTACTTC.

The rearrangement uses TRBV27 and TRBJ2-3; the D gene is possibly TRBD2 (6 bases). The CDR3 covers 15 residues. V gave up 0 bases and J gave up 1 base, with 8 bases separating them. The germline V gene encodes CDR1 MNHEY and CDR2 SMNVEV (reference sequence). Here the CDR3 reads CASSLSSSGTDTQYF. CDR3 coding DNA: TGTGCCAGCAGTTTATCCTCTAGCGGCACAGATACGCAGTATTTT.

This clonotype was detected a few times. The chain employs TRBV6-2 or TRBV6-3 and TRBJ2-5; 7 nucleotides align to TRBD1. The last part of the DNA fits TRBJ2-7 better; the J call may be wrong. The germline V gene has CDR1 MNHEY and CDR2 SVGEGT. The CDR3 runs to 14 residues. This chain's CDR3 is CASSYLRQGNEQYF. CDR3 bases: TGTGCCAGCAGTTACCTAAGACAGGGAAACGAGCAGTACTTC.

CDR3 nucleotides: TGTGCCAGCAGTGAAGAGACGACATCCTACAATGAGCAGTACTTC. Amino acid sequence: CASSEETTSYNEQYF. This chain uses TRBV2 with TRBJ2-1; D uncertain. The DNA end is a closer match to TRBJ2-7, so the J assignment may be wrong. The CDR3 is made up of 15 amino acids. Germline V CDR1 and CDR2: SNHLY, FYNNEI.

This clonotype was observed a handful of times. The rearrangement joins TRBV7-9 to TRBJ2-5, with D perhaps matching TRBD2 (5 bases). This CDR3 contains 15 residues. V was cut by 3 bases and J by 11 bases, with 22 bases left in between. Per germline, CDR1 SEHNR and CDR2 FQNEAQ (reference sequence). The CDR3 DNA reads TGTGCCAGCAGCTTGAGACGGGGTCTTTCGAATGAGCAGTACTTC. It specifies CASSLRRGLSNEQYF.

Points on this clonotype: A junction end diverges from the germline sequence, so it may reflect a read error. V is TRBV3-1 and J is TRBJ2-7, with D perhaps matching TRBD1 (5 bases). This CDR3 is built from 14 residues. The germline gives CDR1 LGHDT, CDR2 YNNKEL (reference sequence). The CDR3 protein is CAGSLFGQLAEQYF. The DNA of the CDR3 is TGTGCCGGCAGCCTGTTTGGACAACTGGCCGAGCAGTACTTC.

The V call is TRBV24-1, the J call TRBJ2-3, with TRBD2 matching 9 bases. The trim removed 3 bases at V and 0 bases at J, leaving 3 bases unmatched. The CDR3 sequence is 16 residues long. Per the germline V gene, CDR1 is KGHDR and CDR2 is SFDVKD. CDR3 bases: TGTGCCACCAGTGATCGGCTAGCGGGAAGCACAGATACGCAGTATTTT. Encoded protein: CATSDRLAGSTDTQYF.

This clonotype was seen a few times. Germline and junction disagree at one end, which may indicate a read error. This chain links TRBV20-1 with TRBJ2-1; a possible D gene is TRBD2 (6 bases). The closer fit of TRBJ2-7 to the DNA end suggests the J call may be wrong. This CDR3 has 15 residues. CDR1 is DFQATT and CDR2 is SNEGSKA in the germline V gene (reference sequence). The CDR3 loop reads CSACPGTRPYNEQYF. CDR3 bases: TGTAGTGCTTGTCCCGGGACTCGGCCCTACAATGAGCAGTACTTC.

The chain uses TRBV24-1 and TRBJ2-4; D possibly matches TRBD1 or TRBD2 (5 bases each). CDR3 size: 16 residues. Trimming took 4 bases from V and 8 from J, leaving 20 bases between them. Germline CDR1 reads KGHDR; CDR2 reads SFDVKD. CDR3 protein: CATSDPTGPEGHIQYF. The CDR3 DNA is TGTGCCACCAGTGACCCAACAGGACCCGAGGGTCACATTCAGTACTTC.

The rearrangement links TRBV12-3 or TRBV12-4 to TRBJ2-3, with D possibly TRBD2 on 6 matching bases. The CDR3 covers 13 residues. Trimming stripped 3 bases from V and 4 bases from J, with 8 bases between. The CDR3 DNA reads as TGTGCCAGCAGTTTGACTAGAGCAGATACGCAGTATTTT. As protein: CASSLTRADTQYF.

The chain combines TRBV28 with TRBJ2-1; 9 nucleotides agree with TRBD2. V lost 11 bases and J lost 11; bases outside the gene matches: 13. The CDR3 spans 13 residues. The germline V gene encodes CDR1 MDHEN and CDR2 SYDVKM. CDR3 bases: TGTGCCGGCGGGTTAGCGGGAGAAAGAAAGCAGTTCTTC. It codes for CAGGLAGERKQFF.

Worth noting for this clonotype: The junction departs from the called germline gene at one end, perhaps through a read error. The chain links TRBV28 to TRBJ2-7; D is uncertain. The CDR3 covers 11 residues. CDR1 and CDR2 (germline): MDHEN, SYDVKM. CDR3 region: CASRYGYGQYF. The CDR3 region has the DNA TGCGCCAGTAGGTACGGCTACGGGCAGTACTTC.

This clonotype was recorded many times. The chain has TRBV7-2 and TRBJ2-7; a possible D gene is TRBD1 (6 bases). V was pared by 6 bases and J by 3 bases, with 9 bases between. The CDR3 runs to 12 residues. Germline CDR1 is SGHTA and CDR2 is FQGNSA. This CDR3 reads CASSIQGYEQYF. The CDR3 DNA reads as TGTGCCAGCAGTATACAGGGCTACGAGCAGTACTTC.

This clonotype was detected only a few times. Since a much larger clone is just one base distant, this may be a read error. The genes are TRBV7-9 and TRBJ2-2; D is uncertain. The germline V gene has CDR1 SEHNR and CDR2 FQNEAQ (reference sequence). CDR3 length: 16 amino acids. The CDR3 bases are TGTGCCGGCAGCTTTGGAGATAGCCTGGGCGCCGGGGAGCTGTTTTTT. The encoded protein is CAGSFGDSLGAGELFF.

The V and J genes are TRBV7-9 and TRBJ2-1; 9 bases are a match to TRBD2. The CDR3 totals 15 residues. Per the germline V gene, CDR1 is SEHNR and CDR2 is FQNEAQ (reference sequence). Germline trimming cut 4 bases from V and 4 bases from J; bases unmatched to any gene: 5. The CDR3 region has the DNA TGTGCCAGCAGCTCTAGCGGGATGGGGTACAATGAGCAGTTCTTC. As protein: CASSSSGMGYNEQFF. The full variable domain, rest sourced from reference TRBV7-9 and TRBJ2-1, is DTGVSQNPRHKITKRGQNVTFRCDPISEHNRLYWYRQTLGQGPEFLTYFQNEAQLEKSRLLSDRFSAERPKGSFSTLEIQRTEQGDSAMYLCASSSSGMGYNEQFFGPGTRLTVL.

At least ten counts were recorded for this clonotype. The chain recombines TRBV29-1 with TRBJ2-5; the D gene is possibly TRBD1 (6 bases). The CDR3 consists of 12 residues. The V gene lost 4 bases and the J gene lost 4 bases, with 10 bases spanning the gap. Germline V gene data show CDR1 as SQVTM and CDR2 as ANQGSEA. The CDR3 bases are TGCAGCGTTGGAAGGGGGAGAGAGACCCAGTACTTC. Residues: CSVGRGRETQYF.

About this clonotype: Germline is not matched at one junction end, which may reflect a read error. This chain uses TRBV15 with TRBJ2-6, with D possibly being TRBD1 (5 bases). The CDR3 extends over 16 amino acids. Germline CDR1 reads LNHNV; CDR2 reads YYDKDF (reference sequence). CDR3 in amino acids: CATSRDLGAGASVLTF. The CDR3, as DNA: TGTGCCACCAGCAGAGATCTTGGAGCTGGGGCCAGCGTCCTGACTTTC.

J is TRBJ2-7 and V is TRBV12-3 or TRBV12-4, with TRBD1 matching over 11 bases. This CDR3 contains 14 residues. V shed 10 bases and J 2 bases; nucleotides not matched to a gene: 7. The CDR3 DNA reads as TGTGCCACCCAACCGGGACAGGGGGCCTACGAGCAGTACTTC. Translation gives CATQPGQGAYEQYF.

This clonotype turned up a few times. A much larger clone is a single base away; this may be a read error. The chain carries TRBV11-3 and TRBJ2-5, with D unclear. Germline V gene sequence: CDR1 SGHNT, CDR2 YENEEA. This CDR3 is built from 13 residues. V was clipped by 6 bases and J by 11 bases, with 19 bases between them. The CDR3 sequence: CASSPELFDEQYF. CDR3 bases: TGTGCCAGCAGTCCCGAACTTTTTGATGAGCAGTACTTC.

The chain employs TRBV5-5 and TRBJ2-3, with 13 bases identical to TRBD2. The V and J ends lost 4 bases and 7 bases, in that order; junction bases with no gene match: 3. This CDR3 is 14 amino acids long. Germline V gene lookup returns CDR1 SGHKS and CDR2 YYEKEE (reference sequence). The CDR3 DNA follows: TGTGCCAGCAGCGGACTAGCGGGAGTAAATACGCAGTATTTT. Translating it yields CASSGLAGVNTQYF.